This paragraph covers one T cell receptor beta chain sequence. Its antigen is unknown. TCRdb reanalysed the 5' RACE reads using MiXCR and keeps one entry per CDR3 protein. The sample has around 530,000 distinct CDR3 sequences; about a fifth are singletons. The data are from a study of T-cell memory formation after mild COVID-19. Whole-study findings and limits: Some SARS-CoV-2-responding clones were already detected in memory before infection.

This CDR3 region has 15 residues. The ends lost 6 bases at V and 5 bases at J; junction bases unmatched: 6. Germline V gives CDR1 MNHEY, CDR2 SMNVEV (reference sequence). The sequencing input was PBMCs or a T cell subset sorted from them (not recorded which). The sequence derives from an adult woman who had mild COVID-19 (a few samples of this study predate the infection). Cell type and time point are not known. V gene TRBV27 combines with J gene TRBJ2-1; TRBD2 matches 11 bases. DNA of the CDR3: TGTGCCAGCAGGCACGGGACTAGCGGTAACAATGAGCAGTTCTTC. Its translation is CASRHGTSGNNEQFF.